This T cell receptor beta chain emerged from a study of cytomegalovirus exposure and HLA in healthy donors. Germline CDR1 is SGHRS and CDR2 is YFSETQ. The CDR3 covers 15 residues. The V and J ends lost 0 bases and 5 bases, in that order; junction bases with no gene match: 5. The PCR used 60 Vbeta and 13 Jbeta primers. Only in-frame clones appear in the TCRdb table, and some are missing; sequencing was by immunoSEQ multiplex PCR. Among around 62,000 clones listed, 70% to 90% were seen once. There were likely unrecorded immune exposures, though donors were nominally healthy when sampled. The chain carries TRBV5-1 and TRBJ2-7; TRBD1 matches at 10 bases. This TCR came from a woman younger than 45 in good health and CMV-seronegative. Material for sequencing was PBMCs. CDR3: CASSLGQGASDEQYF. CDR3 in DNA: TGCGCCAGCAGCTTGGGACAGGGGGCAAGTGACGAGCAGTACTTC. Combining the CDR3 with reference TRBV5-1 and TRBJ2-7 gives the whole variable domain KAGVTQTPRYLIKTRGQQVTLSCSPISGHRSVSWYQQTPGQGLQFLFEYFSETQRNKGNFPGRFSGRQFSNSRSEMNVSTLELGDSALYLCASSLGQGASDEQYFGPGTRLTVT.